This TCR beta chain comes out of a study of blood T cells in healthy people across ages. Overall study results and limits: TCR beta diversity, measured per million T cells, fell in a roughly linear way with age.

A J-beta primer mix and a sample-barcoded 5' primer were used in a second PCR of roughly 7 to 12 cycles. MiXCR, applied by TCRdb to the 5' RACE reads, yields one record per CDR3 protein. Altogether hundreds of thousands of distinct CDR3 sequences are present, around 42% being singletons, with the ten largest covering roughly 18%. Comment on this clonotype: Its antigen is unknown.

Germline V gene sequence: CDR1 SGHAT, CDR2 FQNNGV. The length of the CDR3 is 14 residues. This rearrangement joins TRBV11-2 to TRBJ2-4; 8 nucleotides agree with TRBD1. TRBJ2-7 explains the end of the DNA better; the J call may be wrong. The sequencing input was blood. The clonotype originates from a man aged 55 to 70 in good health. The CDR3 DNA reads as TGTGCCAGCAGCTCTCGGGGACAGGTCTACGAGCAGTACTTC. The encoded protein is CASSSRGQVYEQYF.